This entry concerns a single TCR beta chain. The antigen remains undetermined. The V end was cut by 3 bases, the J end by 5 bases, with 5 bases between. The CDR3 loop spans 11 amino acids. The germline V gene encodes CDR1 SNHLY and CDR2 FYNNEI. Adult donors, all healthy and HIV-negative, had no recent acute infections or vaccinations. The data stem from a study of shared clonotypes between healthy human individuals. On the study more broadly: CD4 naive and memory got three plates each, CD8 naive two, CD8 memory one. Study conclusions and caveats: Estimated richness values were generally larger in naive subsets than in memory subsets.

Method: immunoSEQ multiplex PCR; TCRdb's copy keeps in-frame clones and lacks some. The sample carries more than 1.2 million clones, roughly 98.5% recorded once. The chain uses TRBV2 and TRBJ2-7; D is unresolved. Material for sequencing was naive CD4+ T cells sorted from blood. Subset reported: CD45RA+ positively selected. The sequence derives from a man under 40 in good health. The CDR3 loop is CASSDYDEQYF. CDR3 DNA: TGTGCCAGCAGTGATTATGACGAGCAGTACTTC.